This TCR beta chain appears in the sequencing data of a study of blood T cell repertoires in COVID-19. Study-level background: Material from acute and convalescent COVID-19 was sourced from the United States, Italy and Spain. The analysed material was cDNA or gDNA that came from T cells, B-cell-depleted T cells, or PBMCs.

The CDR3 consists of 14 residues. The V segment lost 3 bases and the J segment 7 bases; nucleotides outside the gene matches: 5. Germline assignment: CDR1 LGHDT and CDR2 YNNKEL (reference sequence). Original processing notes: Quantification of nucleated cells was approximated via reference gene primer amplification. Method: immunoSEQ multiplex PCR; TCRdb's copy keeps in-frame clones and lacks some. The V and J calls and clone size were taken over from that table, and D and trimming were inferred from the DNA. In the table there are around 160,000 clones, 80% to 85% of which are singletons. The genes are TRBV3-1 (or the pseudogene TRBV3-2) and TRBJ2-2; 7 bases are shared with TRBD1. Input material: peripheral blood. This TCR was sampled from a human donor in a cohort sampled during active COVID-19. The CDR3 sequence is CASSHRQGYGELFF. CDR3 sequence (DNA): TGTGCCAGCAGCCACAGACAGGGCTACGGGGAGCTGTTTTTT.